This T cell receptor (beta chain) was identified during a study of cytomegalovirus exposure and HLA in healthy donors. Repertoires were generated with immunoSEQ multiplex PCR, while TCRdb's copy carries only in-frame clones and drops some. This table holds under 250,000 clones, roughly 84% found once. From the approximately 120-subject validation cohort, which was separate from the approximately 670-subject first cohort, the donors were drawn. This CDR3 has 16 amino acids. From germline, CDR1 is MNHEY and CDR2 SVGAGI. V lost 3 bases and J 1 base, leaving 13 bases between the germline ends. V and J are TRBV6-5 and TRBJ1-5; D uncertain. The source of this sequence is a woman aged 18-29 years in good health and CMV-seropositive. The source material was PBMCs. The CDR3 coding sequence is TGTGCCAGCAGTTATGGTCCGGGGATAAGCAATCAGCCCCAGCATTTT. Amino acids: CASSYGPGISNQPQHF.